This entry concerns a single T cell receptor (beta chain). The antigen is not known. Generated by immunoSEQ multiplex PCR, the TCRdb table keeps only in-frame clones and is missing some. The table records under 80,000 clones, 80% to 90% of them present only once. The length of the CDR3 is 14 residues. With 2 bases removed from V and 10 bases from J, the gap between germline ends came to 17 bases. The germline CDR1 and CDR2 sequences are MNHEY and SVGEGT. This entry is derived from a study of T cell responses to AZD1222 COVID-19 vaccine. The overall study: Analyses pooled second doses at about 4 or about 12 weeks. The study, taken as a whole, reports: Per reports, nearly half of all spike-specific TCRs target regions that are unmutated in variants. The study found vaccine-associated CD4 TCRs spanning spike, dominant at 160-218 and 743-854. Donors in the cohort were predominantly white British and more often female, and clonal diversity was possibly underestimated.

The chain joins TRBV6-2 or TRBV6-3 to TRBJ1-1; tentatively, D is TRBD1 (6 bases). The TCR comes from an adult in good health. The sequencing here drew on peripheral blood, taken on day 0 of AZD1222 vaccination. The CDR3 coding sequence is TGTGCCAGCAGTTACCAATGGGACACCGTCGTAGCTTTCTTT. Amino acid sequence: CASSYQWDTVVAFF.